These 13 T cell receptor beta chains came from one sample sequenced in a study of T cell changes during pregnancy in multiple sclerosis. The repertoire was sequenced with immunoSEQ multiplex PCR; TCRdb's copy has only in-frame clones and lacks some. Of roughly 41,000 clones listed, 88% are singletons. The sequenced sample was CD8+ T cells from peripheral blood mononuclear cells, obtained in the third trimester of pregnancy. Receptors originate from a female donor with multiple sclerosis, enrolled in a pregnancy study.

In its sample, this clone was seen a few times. CDR3: CASSQVGTGKGTEAFF. CDR3 bases: TGCGCCAGCAGCCAAGTTGGGACAGGAAAGGGGACTGAAGCTTTCTTT. The V and J genes are TRBV4-1 and TRBJ1-1, with 8 nucleotides matching TRBD1. The CDR3 covers 16 residues. Germline CDR1 is MGHRA and CDR2 is YSYEKL. Losses at the gene ends were 1 base for V and 5 bases for J; bases not matched to a gene: 9.

CDR3 sequence (DNA): TGCGCCAGCAGTCAATCGTCGCGGGGTACTAACTATGGCTACACCTTC. It encodes CASSQSSRGTNYGYTF. The chain links TRBV23-1 to TRBJ1-2, with no clear D. TRBV23-1 is designated an ORF whose function remains uncertain. The CDR3 is made up of 16 amino acids. With 0 bases removed from V and 0 bases from J, the gap between germline ends came to 11 bases.

CDR3 sequence (DNA): TGTGCCAGTCAGGGGGAGAGCGGGGAGCTGTTTTTT. This gives the protein CASQGESGELFF. The genes are TRBV19 and TRBJ2-2; 7 bases line up with TRBD1. V gave up 8 bases and J gave up 7 bases; unmatched junction bases: 4. Looked up from germline, CDR1 is LNHDA and CDR2 is SQIVND (reference sequence). This CDR3 is 12 amino acids long.

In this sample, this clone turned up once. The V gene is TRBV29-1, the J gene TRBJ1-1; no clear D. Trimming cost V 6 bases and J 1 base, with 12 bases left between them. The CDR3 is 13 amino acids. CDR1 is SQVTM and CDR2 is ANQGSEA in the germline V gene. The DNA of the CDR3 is TGCAGCGTACATCCTCGGGGGAACACTGAAGCTTTCTTT. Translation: CSVHPRGNTEAFF.

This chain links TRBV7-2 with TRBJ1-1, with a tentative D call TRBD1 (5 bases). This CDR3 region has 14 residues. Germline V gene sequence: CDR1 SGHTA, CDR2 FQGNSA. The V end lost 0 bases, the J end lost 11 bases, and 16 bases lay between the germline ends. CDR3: CASSLAGGHRKAFF. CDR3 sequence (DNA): TGTGCCAGCAGCTTAGCAGGCGGCCACAGGAAGGCTTTCTTT.

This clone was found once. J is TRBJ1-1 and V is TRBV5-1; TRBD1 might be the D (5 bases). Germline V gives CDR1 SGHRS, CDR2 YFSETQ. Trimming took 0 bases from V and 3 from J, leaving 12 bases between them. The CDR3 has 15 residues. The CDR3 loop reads CASSLGWGSDTEAFF. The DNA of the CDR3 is TGCGCCAGCAGCTTGGGGTGGGGCAGTGACACTGAAGCTTTCTTT.

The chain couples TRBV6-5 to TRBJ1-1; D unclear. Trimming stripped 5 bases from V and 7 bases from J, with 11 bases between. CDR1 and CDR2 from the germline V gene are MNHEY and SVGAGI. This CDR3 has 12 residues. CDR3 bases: TGTGCCAGCAGTCCGGACGGACTTGAAGCTTTCTTT. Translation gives CASSPDGLEAFF.

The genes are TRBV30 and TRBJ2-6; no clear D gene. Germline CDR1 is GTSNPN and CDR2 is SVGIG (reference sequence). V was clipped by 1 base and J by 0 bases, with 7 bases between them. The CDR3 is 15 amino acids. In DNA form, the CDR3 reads TGTGCCTGGAGTGGTCAGGTCTCTGGGGCCAACGTCCTGACTTTC. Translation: CAWSGQVSGANVLTF.

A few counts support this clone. The CDR3 nucleotides are TGTGCCATCAGTGAAGGGAGTGGATTATATGGCTACACCTTC. Its translation: CAISEGSGLYGYTF. The rearrangement links TRBV10-3 to TRBJ1-2; D not certain. Germline CDR1 and CDR2: ENHRY and SYGVKD. This CDR3 spans 14 amino acids. Trimming left V 3 bases short and J 5 bases short, with 13 bases between.

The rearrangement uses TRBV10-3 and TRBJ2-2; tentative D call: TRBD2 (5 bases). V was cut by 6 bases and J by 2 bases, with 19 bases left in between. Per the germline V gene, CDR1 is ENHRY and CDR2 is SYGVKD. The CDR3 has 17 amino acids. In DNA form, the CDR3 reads TGTGCCATCAGGAACCAAGGAGCTCGGACTAACACCGGGGAGCTGTTTTTT. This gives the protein CAIRNQGARTNTGELFF.

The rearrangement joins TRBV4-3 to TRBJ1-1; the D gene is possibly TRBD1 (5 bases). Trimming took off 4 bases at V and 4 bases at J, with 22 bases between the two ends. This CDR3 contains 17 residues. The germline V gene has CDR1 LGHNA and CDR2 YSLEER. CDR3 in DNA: TGCGCCAGCAGCCCCAATTGGGCCAGGGCGGGAGGCACTGAAGCTTTCTTT. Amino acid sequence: CASSPNWARAGGTEAFF.

The CDR3 sequence: CASSPSGHMKPYEQYF. The CDR3, as DNA: TGCGCCAGCAGCCCCTCGGGACACATGAAACCTTACGAGCAGTACTTC. The rearrangement uses TRBV4-1 and TRBJ2-7; a possible D gene is TRBD1 (6 bases). The CDR3 consists of 16 residues. Trimming stripped 4 bases from V and 4 bases from J, with 20 bases between. Germline V CDR1 and CDR2: MGHRA, YSYEKL.

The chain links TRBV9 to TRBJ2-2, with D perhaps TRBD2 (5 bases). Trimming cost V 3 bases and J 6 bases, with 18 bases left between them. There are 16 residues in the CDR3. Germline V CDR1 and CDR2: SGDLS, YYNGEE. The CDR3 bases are TGTGCCAGCAGCGAGAGTTCGGGATCCCTGGCCGGGGAGCTGTTTTTT. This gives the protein CASSESSGSLAGELFF.